What follows are 24 T cell receptor beta chains derived from one specimen sequenced in a study of CD8 T cells in ankylosing spondylitis. Via MiXCR, TCRdb re-called the 5' RACE reads, giving one row per CDR3 protein. The data contain more than 60,000 distinct CDR3 sequences, approximately 6% of them singletons. The sequenced sample was synovial fluid, either unsorted or a sorted T cell fraction (not recorded which). The source of these receptors is a male donor with ankylosing spondylitis.

In this sample, this clonotype turned up many times. V usage is TRBV12-3 or TRBV12-4 and J usage is TRBJ2-5; unclear D gene. V dropped 5 bases and J dropped 7 bases, with 11 bases sitting between them. The CDR3 covers 12 residues. The CDR3 loop is CASSPGRWTQYF. CDR3 coding DNA: TGTGCCAGCAGTCCCGGACGTTGGACCCAGTACTTC.

This clonotype was seen only a few times. V gene TRBV5-1 combines with J gene TRBJ2-1, with D possibly called TRBD1 or TRBD2 (5 bases each). This CDR3 is built from 16 residues. CDR1 is SGHRS, CDR2 YFSETQ, per germline. Trimming cost V 0 bases and J 8 bases, with 18 bases left between them. This chain's CDR3 is CASSLAVSARVDEQFF. The DNA for the CDR3 is TGCGCCAGCAGCTTGGCCGTTAGCGCCAGGGTCGATGAGCAGTTCTTC. Drawing the rest from reference TRBV5-1 and TRBJ2-1, the complete variable domain is KAGVTQTPRYLIKTRGQQVTLSCSPISGHRSVSWYQQTPGQGLQFLFEYFSETQRNKGNFPGRFSGRQFSNSRSEMNVSTLELGDSALYLCASSLAVSARVDEQFFGPGTRLTVL.

This clonotype was counted a few times. This chain links TRBV20-1 with TRBJ2-4, with 10 bases lining up with TRBD2. The CDR3 spans 14 residues. CDR1 is DFQATT and CDR2 is SNEGSKA in the germline V gene (reference sequence). After removal of 1 base from V and 7 bases from J, the junction contained 4 bases not matched to a gene. The CDR3 DNA follows: TGCAGTGCTAGAGTGGCTAGCGGGAGCAACATTCAGTACTTC. As protein: CSARVASGSNIQYF.

This clonotype was seen at least ten times. The chain carries TRBV7-3 and TRBJ2-7; D is unclear. The CDR3 spans 14 residues. Germline V gene sequence: CDR1 SGHTA, CDR2 FQGTGA. V dropped 4 bases and J dropped 2 bases, with 12 bases sitting between them. The CDR3 loop reads CASSSPGTTYEQYF. The CDR3 DNA sequence: TGTGCCAGCAGCTCCCCAGGTACGACCTACGAGCAGTACTTC.

The V gene is TRBV3-1, the J gene TRBJ2-7; D perhaps matches TRBD1 (6 bases). Germline V gene lookup returns CDR1 LGHDT and CDR2 YNNKEL (reference sequence). The CDR3 spans 15 residues. V was cut by 0 bases and J by 1 base, with 10 bases left in between. The CDR3 sequence is CASSQEKRGSYEQYF. Written as DNA, the CDR3 is TGTGCCAGCAGCCAAGAGAAGAGGGGGTCCTACGAGCAGTACTTC.

There are a few counts of this clonotype. V usage is TRBV7-9 and J usage is TRBJ1-4; D is unclear. V was shortened by 3 bases and J by 0 bases, with 8 bases between the two germline ends. Germline-derived CDR1 and CDR2 are SEHNR and FQNEAQ (reference sequence). This CDR3 is 15 amino acids long. As DNA, the CDR3 is TGTGCCAGCAGCTTCGTCACCGCAACTAATGAAAAACTGTTTTTT. This codes for CASSFVTATNEKLFF.

This clonotype has at least ten counts. J is TRBJ2-7 and V is TRBV20-1; 7 bases agree with TRBD1. Per the germline V gene, CDR1 is DFQATT and CDR2 is SNEGSKA (reference sequence). Losses at the gene ends were 2 bases for V and 0 bases for J; bases not matched to a gene: 7. CDR3 length: 15 amino acids. CDR3 sequence (DNA): TGCAGTGCTAGAAGGGGGCAGGGTAGCTCCTACGAGCAGTACTTC. Amino acids: CSARRGQGSSYEQYF.

This clonotype has a handful of counts. The junction shows a germline mismatch at one end, possibly a read error. V usage is TRBV5-1 and J usage is TRBJ2-7, with D unresolved. There are 15 residues in the CDR3. Germline V gene sequence: CDR1 SGHRS, CDR2 YFSETQ. In DNA, the CDR3 is TGCGCCAGCAGCCCAAGATCAGTCACGTCCTACAAGCAGTACTTC. It translates to CASSPRSVTSYKQYF.

J is TRBJ1-2 and V is TRBV5-1; D possibly corresponds to TRBD1 (5 bases). From germline, CDR1 is SGHRS and CDR2 YFSETQ. The CDR3 runs to 14 residues. V lost 1 base, J lost 7 bases, and 14 bases lay in between. CDR3 loop: CASSLTGRGPGYTF. CDR3 bases: TGCGCCAGCAGCTTGACAGGCCGTGGCCCTGGCTACACCTTC. Based on the CDR3 plus reference TRBV5-1 and TRBJ1-2, the full variable domain is KAGVTQTPRYLIKTRGQQVTLSCSPISGHRSVSWYQQTPGQGLQFLFEYFSETQRNKGNFPGRFSGRQFSNSRSEMNVSTLELGDSALYLCASSLTGRGPGYTFGSGTRLTVV.

The V gene is TRBV28, the J gene TRBJ1-2; unclear D gene. This CDR3 has 15 amino acids. Between the trimmed V and J ends, which lost 5 bases and 0 bases, there was a span of 13 bases. Germline values: CDR1 MDHEN, CDR2 SYDVKM. As DNA, the CDR3 is TGTGCCAGCAGTGTCGAGTGGGCCCCTAACTATGGCTACACCTTC. This encodes CASSVEWAPNYGYTF.

This clonotype was picked up one time. The chain recombines TRBV29-1 with TRBJ2-5, with 7 bases identical to TRBD1. The junction had 17 bases not matched to a gene; V was cut back by 7 bases and J by 3 bases. Germline values: CDR1 SQVTM, CDR2 ANQGSEA. This CDR3 has 16 residues. Here the CDR3 DNA reads TGCAGCGCGGGACAGAGAGCCTCCTTAGGAAAAGAGACCCAGTACTTC. The encoded protein is CSAGQRASLGKETQYF.

The table lists this clonotype with a few counts. The chain is built from TRBV25-1 and TRBJ2-2; D may be TRBD2 (5 bases). V was pared by 6 bases and J by 4 bases, with 6 bases between. The CDR3 consists of 12 residues. Per germline, CDR1 MGHDK and CDR2 SYGVNS. In nucleotides, the CDR3 is TGTGCCAGCAGAGCGGCCACCGGGGAGCTGTTTTTT. It codes for CASRAATGELFF.

This clonotype has ten or more counts. This chain uses TRBV20-1 with TRBJ2-7; TRBD1 agrees at 7 bases. The CDR3 spans 13 residues. Germline CDR1 and CDR2: DFQATT and SNEGSKA (reference sequence). The V and J ends lost 6 bases and 2 bases, in that order; junction bases with no gene match: 7. The CDR3 nucleotides are TGCAGTGCGTGGGGACAGAGGACCTACGAGCAGTACTTC. Translation gives CSAWGQRTYEQYF.

This clonotype came up many times. The chain is built from TRBV7-2 and TRBJ2-7; 7 bases map to TRBD1. V lost 5 bases to trimming and J lost 6 bases; unmatched junction nucleotides: 13. Per the germline V gene, CDR1 is SGHTA and CDR2 is FQGNSA. The CDR3 loop spans 15 amino acids. CDR3 bases: TGTGCCAGCAGCATACTTACAGGGGCGACAGGCGAGCAGTACTTC. Protein product: CASSILTGATGEQYF. Supplemented by reference TRBV7-2 and TRBJ2-7, the full variable domain reads GAGVSQSPSNKVTEKGKDVELRCDPISGHTALYWYRQSLGQGLEFLIYFQGNSAPDKSGLPSDRFSAERTGGSVSTLTIQRTQQEDSAVYLCASSILTGATGEQYFGPGTRLTVT.

This clonotype appeared many times. CDR3 DNA: TGTGCCAGCAGTCATTATGGGGGGGGATCCGGGGAGCTGTTTTTT. Protein product: CASSHYGGGSGELFF. The V call is TRBV28, the J call TRBJ2-2, with 7 bases matching TRBD2. The J segment lost 6 bases and the V segment lost 5 bases, leaving 9 bases of the junction unmatched. Germline V gene data show CDR1 as MDHEN and CDR2 as SYDVKM. The CDR3 extends over 15 amino acids.

This clonotype was seen many times. This rearrangement joins TRBV29-1 to TRBJ2-6; D is unclear. The V end lost 7 bases, the J end lost 2 bases, and 12 bases lay between the germline ends. Germline CDR1 and CDR2: SQVTM and ANQGSEA. CDR3 length equals 14 residues. CDR3 sequence: CSAETPPGANVLTF. In DNA form, the CDR3 reads TGCAGCGCCGAGACTCCACCTGGGGCCAACGTCCTGACTTTC.

In regard to this clonotype: This may arise from a read error, as a much more abundant clone is one base away. This chain connects TRBV29-1 to TRBJ2-7; a possible D gene is TRBD2 (6 bases). Per germline, CDR1 SQVTM and CDR2 ANQGSEA. The CDR3 covers 14 residues. CDR3 amino acids: CSGEVARGNYEQYF. The CDR3, as DNA: TGCAGCGGTGAAGTTGCACGGGGGAACTACGAGCAGTACTTC.

This clonotype appeared many times. The chain links TRBV11-3 to TRBJ2-1, with a tentative D call TRBD1 (7 bases). CDR1 and CDR2 from the germline V gene are SGHNT and YENEEA. The V and J ends lost 4 bases and 7 bases respectively, with 20 bases between them. The CDR3 consists of 16 residues. The CDR3 loop reads CASSSYGGQGGNEQFF. CDR3 DNA sequence: TGTGCCAGCAGCTCCTACGGTGGTCAGGGGGGTAATGAGCAGTTCTTC. Full variable domain (rest looked up from reference TRBV11-3 and TRBJ2-1): EAGVVQSPRYKIIEKKQPVAFWCNPISGHNTLYWYLQNLGQGPELLIRYENEEAVDDSQLPKDRFSAERLKGVDSTLKIQPAELGDSAVYLCASSSYGGQGGNEQFFGPGTRLTVL.

This clonotype was seen repeatedly, ten times or more. The gene calls are TRBV29-1 and TRBJ2-1; D remains ambiguous. The germline CDR1 and CDR2 sequences are SQVTM and ANQGSEA. The CDR3 has 14 amino acids. V lost 2 bases to trimming and J lost 6 bases, with 14 bases between them. CDR3 nucleotides: TGCAGCGTTGAAATTTTAAATCGACCCAATGAGCAGTTCTTC. Its translation: CSVEILNRPNEQFF.

This clonotype was counted a few times. V is TRBV11-3 and J is TRBJ1-2, with unresolved D. V was cut by 0 bases and J by 0 bases, with 11 bases left in between. Germline V gene lookup returns CDR1 SGHNT and CDR2 YENEEA. The CDR3 contains 16 residues. CDR3 DNA: TGTGCCAGCAGCTTAGAGGGTCGCGAAGCTAACTATGGCTACACCTTC. It is translated as CASSLEGREANYGYTF.

This clonotype was seen at least ten times. The chain combines TRBV5-1 with TRBJ1-4, with 9 bases that match TRBD1. With V trimmed by 4 bases and J by 10 bases, 11 bases remained unmatched. The CDR3 has 15 residues. Germline V gives CDR1 SGHRS, CDR2 YFSETQ. The CDR3 loop is CASSAGQGSSGKLFF. The CDR3 bases are TGCGCCAGCAGCGCAGGACAGGGGTCGAGCGGAAAACTGTTTTTT. Combining the CDR3 with reference TRBV5-1 and TRBJ1-4 gives the whole variable domain KAGVTQTPRYLIKTRGQQVTLSCSPISGHRSVSWYQQTPGQGLQFLFEYFSETQRNKGNFPGRFSGRQFSNSRSEMNVSTLELGDSALYLCASSAGQGSSGKLFFGSGTQLSVL.

This clonotype has at least ten counts. The chain couples TRBV11-2 to TRBJ2-7; D call uncertain. The V end lost 3 bases, the J end lost 0 bases, and 6 bases lay between the germline ends. This CDR3 has 13 residues. The germline gives CDR1 SGHAT, CDR2 FQNNGV. CDR3 sequence reads: CASSFAPSYEQYF. For the CDR3, the DNA is TGTGCCAGCAGCTTCGCACCCTCCTACGAGCAGTACTTC.

This clonotype was seen many times. J is TRBJ2-3 and V is TRBV6-6; 9 bases align to TRBD1. Germline CDR1 is MNHNY and CDR2 is SVGAGI (reference sequence). V was pared by 5 bases and J by 8 bases, with 2 bases of the junction left unmatched. This CDR3 contains 12 residues. CDR3 sequence: CASSGQGRTQYF. CDR3 nucleotide sequence: TGTGCCAGCAGTGGACAGGGGCGTACGCAGTATTTT.

The chain couples TRBV20-1 to TRBJ2-5; D is undetermined. Germline loops: CDR1 DFQATT, CDR2 SNEGSKA (reference sequence). The CDR3 extends over 13 amino acids. Trimming took 3 bases from V and 0 from J, leaving 8 bases between them. The CDR3 DNA sequence: TGCAGTGCTAGCGGACGGAACCAAGAGACCCAGTACTTC. The encoded protein is CSASGRNQETQYF.